Shown below are 12 T cell receptor beta chains from a single sample sequenced in a study of cytomegalovirus exposure and HLA in healthy donors. The PCR had 60 Vbeta and 13 Jbeta primers. Method: immunoSEQ multiplex PCR; TCRdb's copy keeps in-frame clones and lacks some. The table has 160,000 or so clones, approximately 81% seen once. The material sequenced was PBMCs. The receptors were gathered from a female donor in good health and CMV-seronegative.

The rearrangement links TRBV5-1 to TRBJ1-1, with TRBD1 matching over 7 bases. This CDR3 is built from 18 residues. The V gene's germline CDR1 is SGHRS and CDR2 YFSETQ. Trimming removed 4 bases from V and 1 base from J; junction bases left unmatched: 16. The CDR3 loop reads CASSPLQLGQVRNTEAFF. The CDR3, as DNA: TGCGCCAGCAGCCCGCTTCAACTCGGACAGGTGAGGAACACTGAAGCTTTCTTT.

This clone was detected only a few times. The chain has TRBV5-1 and TRBJ1-2; TRBD1 matches 12 bases. The CDR3 length is 16 residues. Germline loops: CDR1 SGHRS, CDR2 YFSETQ. Germline trimming cut 5 bases from V and 5 bases from J; bases unmatched to any gene: 10. CDR3 loop: CASSSPGQGATYGYTF. The DNA of the CDR3 is TGCGCCAGCAGTTCTCCGGGACAGGGGGCAACTTATGGCTACACCTTC. Variable domain in full (rest from reference TRBV5-1 and TRBJ1-2): KAGVTQTPRYLIKTRGQQVTLSCSPISGHRSVSWYQQTPGQGLQFLFEYFSETQRNKGNFPGRFSGRQFSNSRSEMNVSTLELGDSALYLCASSSPGQGATYGYTFGSGTRLTVV.

The chain combines TRBV11-2 with TRBJ1-2, with D maybe TRBD1 (6 bases). CDR1 and CDR2 (germline): SGHAT, FQNNGV. Trimming removed 3 bases at V and 8 bases at J, with 16 bases between. The CDR3 totals 14 residues. DNA for the CDR3: TGTGCCAGCAGCTTCGGGGGGACACGCTACGGCTACACCTTC. Translation: CASSFGGTRYGYTF.

This rearrangement joins TRBV30 to TRBJ1-2; possibly TRBD1 for D (6 bases). The CDR3 length is 12 residues. Per the germline V gene, CDR1 is GTSNPN and CDR2 is SVGIG (reference sequence). The V end lost 0 bases, the J end lost 6 bases, and 8 bases lay between the germline ends. CDR3 DNA: TGTGCCTGGAGTGTAAACAGGGATGGCTACACCTTC. Residues: CAWSVNRDGYTF.

In its sample, this clone ranks as medium-sized (0.01 to 0.1%). CDR3 coding DNA: TGTGCCAGCAGTGATTCAGGGTGGAACTATGGCTACACCTTC. Its translation is CASSDSGWNYGYTF. V and J are TRBV6-1 and TRBJ1-2, with TRBD1 as a possible D gene (5 bases). This CDR3 spans 14 amino acids. The V gene lost 3 bases and the J gene lost 2 bases, with 10 bases spanning the gap. Germline values: CDR1 MNHNS, CDR2 SASEGT.

The chain is built from TRBV11-2 and TRBJ1-6; no firm D call. Germline V gene lookup returns CDR1 SGHAT and CDR2 FQNNGV. V shed 0 bases and J shed 14 bases, with 8 bases lying between them. The CDR3 is 12 amino acids. For the CDR3, the DNA is TGTGCCAGCAGCTTAGAAGCGGGATCCCTCCACTTT. Translating gives CASSLEAGSLHF.

This clone occurred a few times. The chain uses TRBV7-9 and TRBJ2-3, with 10 nucleotides matching TRBD2. The CDR3 has 16 amino acids. The J segment lost 2 bases and the V segment lost 5 bases, leaving 7 bases of the junction unmatched. Per germline, CDR1 SEHNR and CDR2 FQNEAQ (reference sequence). The CDR3 DNA follows: TGTGCCAGCAGCAAGCGACTAGCGGGCCTCACAGATACGCAGTATTTT. Amino acid sequence: CASSKRLAGLTDTQYF.

This sequence joins TRBV7-9 and TRBJ2-1, with a possible D match to TRBD1 (8 bases). The ends were cut back, 5 bases at V and 7 bases at J, with 15 bases in the middle. This CDR3 is 14 amino acids long. Germline V gives CDR1 SEHNR, CDR2 FQNEAQ (reference sequence). DNA of the CDR3: TGTGCCAGCAGCCCGACAGGGGAGGGGAATGAGCAGTTCTTC. Its translation is CASSPTGEGNEQFF. Supplemented by reference TRBV7-9 and TRBJ2-1, the full variable domain reads DTGVSQNPRHKITKRGQNVTFRCDPISEHNRLYWYRQTLGQGPEFLTYFQNEAQLEKSRLLSDRFSAERPKGSFSTLEIQRTEQGDSAMYLCASSPTGEGNEQFFGPGTRLTVL.

V gene TRBV7-2 combines with J gene TRBJ2-7, with D tentatively TRBD2 (5 bases). The germline gives CDR1 SGHTA, CDR2 FQGNSA. CDR3 length: 14 residues. V lost 6 bases to trimming and J lost 3 bases, with 15 bases between them. The CDR3 sequence: CASSPGRDHYEQYF. CDR3 coding DNA: TGTGCCAGCAGTCCTGGCCGGGATCACTACGAGCAGTACTTC.

DNA of the CDR3: TGTGCCAGCAGCCCTACTAGCGGGAGGCGAGAGACCCAGTACTTC. The encoded protein is CASSPTSGRRETQYF. The chain recombines TRBV5-4 with TRBJ2-5; TRBD2 matches at 12 bases. The ends lost 4 bases at V and 4 bases at J; junction bases unmatched: 5. Germline V CDR1 and CDR2: SGHNT, YYREEE (reference sequence). This CDR3 contains 15 residues.

The chain joins TRBV18 to TRBJ1-1, with 7 bases matching TRBD1. Losses at the gene ends were 0 bases for V and 4 bases for J; bases not matched to a gene: 8. CDR1 KGHSH and CDR2 LQKENI come from the germline V gene. The CDR3 runs to 16 residues. CDR3: CASSPPRQGVGTEAFF. CDR3 nucleotide sequence: TGTGCCAGCTCACCACCGCGGCAGGGGGTCGGCACTGAAGCTTTCTTT. Full variable domain (missing parts from reference TRBV18 and TRBJ1-1): NAGVMQNPRHLVRRRGQEARLRCSPMKGHSHVYWYRQLPEEGLKFMVYLQKENIIDESGMPKERFSAEFPKEGPSILRIQQVVRGDSAAYFCASSPPRQGVGTEAFFGQGTRLTVV.

This chain connects TRBV7-2 to TRBJ1-4; D might be TRBD1 (5 bases). Trimming took 2 bases from V and 6 from J, leaving 13 bases between them. Germline lookup yields CDR1 SGHTA and CDR2 FQGNSA. This CDR3 has 15 amino acids. CDR3 nucleotide sequence: TGTGCCAGCAGCTTATCTAGGGGTAGGGATGAAAAACTGTTTTTT. Its translation: CASSLSRGRDEKLFF. Full variable domain (remainder filled in from reference TRBV7-2 and TRBJ1-4): GAGVSQSPSNKVTEKGKDVELRCDPISGHTALYWYRQSLGQGLEFLIYFQGNSAPDKSGLPSDRFSAERTGGSVSTLTIQRTQQEDSAVYLCASSLSRGRDEKLFFGSGTQLSVL.